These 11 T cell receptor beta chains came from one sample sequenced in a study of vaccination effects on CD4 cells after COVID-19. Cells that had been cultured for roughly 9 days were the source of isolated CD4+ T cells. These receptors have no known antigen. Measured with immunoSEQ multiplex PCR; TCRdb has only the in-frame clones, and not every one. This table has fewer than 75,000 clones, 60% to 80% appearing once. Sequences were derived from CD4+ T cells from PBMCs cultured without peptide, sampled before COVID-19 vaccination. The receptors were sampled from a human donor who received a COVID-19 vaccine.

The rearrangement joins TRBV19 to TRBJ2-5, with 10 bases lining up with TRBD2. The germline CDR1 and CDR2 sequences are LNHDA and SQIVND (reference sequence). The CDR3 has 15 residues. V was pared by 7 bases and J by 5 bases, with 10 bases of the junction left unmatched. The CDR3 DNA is TGTGCCAGTAACCCCACTAGCGGGGTAAGGGAGACCCAGTACTTC. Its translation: CASNPTSGVRETQYF. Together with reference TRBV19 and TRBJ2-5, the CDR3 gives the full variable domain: DGGITQSPKYLFRKEGQNVTLSCEQNLNHDAMYWYRQDPGQGLRLIYYSQIVNDFQKGDIAEGYSVSREKKESFPLTVTSAQKNPTAFYLCASNPTSGVRETQYFGPGTRLLVL.

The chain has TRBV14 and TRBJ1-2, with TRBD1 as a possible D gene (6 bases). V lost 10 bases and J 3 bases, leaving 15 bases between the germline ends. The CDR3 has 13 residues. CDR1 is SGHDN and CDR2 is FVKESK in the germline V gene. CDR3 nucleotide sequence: TGTGCCACCTCACAGGGAAATCACTATGGCTACACCTTC. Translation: CATSQGNHYGYTF.

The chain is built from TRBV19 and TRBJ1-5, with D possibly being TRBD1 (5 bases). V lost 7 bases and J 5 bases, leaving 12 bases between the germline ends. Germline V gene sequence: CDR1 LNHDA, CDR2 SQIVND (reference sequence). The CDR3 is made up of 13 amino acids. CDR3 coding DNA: TGTGCCAGTACCCTCGACAGCTATCAGCCCCAGCATTTT. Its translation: CASTLDSYQPQHF.

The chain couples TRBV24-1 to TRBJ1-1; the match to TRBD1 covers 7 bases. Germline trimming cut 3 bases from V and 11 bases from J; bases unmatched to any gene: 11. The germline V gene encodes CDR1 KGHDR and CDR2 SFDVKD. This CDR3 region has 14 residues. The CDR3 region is CATSDRQGKAGAFF. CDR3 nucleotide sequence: TGTGCCACCAGTGATAGACAGGGTAAGGCTGGCGCTTTCTTT.

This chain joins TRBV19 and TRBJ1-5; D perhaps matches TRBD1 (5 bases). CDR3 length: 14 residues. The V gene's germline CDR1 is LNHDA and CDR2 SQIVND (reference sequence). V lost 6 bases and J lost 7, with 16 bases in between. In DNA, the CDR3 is TGTGCCAGTAGAGGGCGGGGGAGAGGCCAGCCCCAGCATTTT. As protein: CASRGRGRGQPQHF.

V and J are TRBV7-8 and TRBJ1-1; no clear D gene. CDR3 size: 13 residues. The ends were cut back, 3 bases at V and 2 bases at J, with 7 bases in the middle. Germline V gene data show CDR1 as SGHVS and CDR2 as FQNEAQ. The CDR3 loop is CASSFHGNTEAFF. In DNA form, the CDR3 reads TGTGCCAGCAGCTTTCACGGCAACACTGAAGCTTTCTTT.

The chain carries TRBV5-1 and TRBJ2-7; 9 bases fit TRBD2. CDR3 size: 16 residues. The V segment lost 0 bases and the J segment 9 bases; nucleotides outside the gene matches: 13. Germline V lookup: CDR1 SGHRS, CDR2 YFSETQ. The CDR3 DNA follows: TGCGCCAGCAGCTTGGAAGGTAGCGGGGGCGTGCTAGGGCAGTACGTC. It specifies CASSLEGSGGVLGQYV.

In DNA, the CDR3 is TGTGCCAGCAGTTTTGTGGGATATAATGGCTACACCTTC. This gives the protein CASSFVGYNGYTF. This sequence joins TRBV12-3 or TRBV12-4 and TRBJ1-2; unclear D gene. The CDR3 length is 13 residues. V was trimmed by 3 bases and J by 6 bases, leaving 11 bases between them.

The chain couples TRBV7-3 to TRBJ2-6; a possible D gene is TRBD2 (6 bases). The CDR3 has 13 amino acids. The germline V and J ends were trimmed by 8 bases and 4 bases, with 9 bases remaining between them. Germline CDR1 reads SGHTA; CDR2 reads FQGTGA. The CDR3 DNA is TGTGCCAGCCGGGCGGGGGGGGCCAACGTCCTGACTTTC. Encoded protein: CASRAGGANVLTF.

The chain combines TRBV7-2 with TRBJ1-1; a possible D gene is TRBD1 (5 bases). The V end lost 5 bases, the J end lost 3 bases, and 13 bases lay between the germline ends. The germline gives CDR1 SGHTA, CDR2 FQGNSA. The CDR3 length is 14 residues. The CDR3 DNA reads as TGTGCCAGCAGCCCCGGGGGTATGTACACTGAAGCTTTCTTT. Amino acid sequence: CASSPGGMYTEAFF. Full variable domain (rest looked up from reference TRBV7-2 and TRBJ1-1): GAGVSQSPSNKVTEKGKDVELRCDPISGHTALYWYRQSLGQGLEFLIYFQGNSAPDKSGLPSDRFSAERTGGSVSTLTIQRTQQEDSAVYLCASSPGGMYTEAFFGQGTRLTVV.

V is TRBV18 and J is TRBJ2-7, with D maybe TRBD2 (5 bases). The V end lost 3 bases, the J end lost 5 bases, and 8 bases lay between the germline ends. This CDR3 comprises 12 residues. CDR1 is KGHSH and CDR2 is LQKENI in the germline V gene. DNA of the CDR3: TGTGCCAGCTCACCCGCCGGGGACGAGCAGTACGTC. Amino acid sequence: CASSPAGDEQYV.